These T cell receptor beta chains were read from a single sample in a study of shared clonotypes between healthy human individuals. Data came from immunoSEQ multiplex PCR; TCRdb stores just in-frame clones and leaves some out. The data contain around 2,100,000 clones, around 96% of them singletons. The sample was naive CD8+ T cells sorted from blood. The source of these receptors is a man between 18 and 35 years old in good health. The CDR3 runs from the conserved cysteine through the conserved F or W. Fields, in order: J gene, clone size, D gene, V gene, CDR3 DNA, CDR3 protein. D genes are given only for firm matches. A row's size may be missing; if present it is once, few, many or a size class.

>TRBJ1-4|-|TRBD1|TRBV19
TGTGCCAGTAGTATCGACAGGGAGGGAACTAATGAAAAACTGTTTTTT
CASSIDREGTNEKLFF
>TRBJ2-5|-|TRBD1|TRBV23-1
TGCGCCAGCAGTCATCGGACAGGGGGCGCGGAGACCCAGTACTTC
CASSHRTGGAETQYF
>TRBJ2-2|-|-|TRBV28
TGTGCCAGCACGGCCTCTAACACCGGGGAGCTGTTTTTT
CASTASNTGELFF
>TRBJ1-1|-|-|TRBV5-1
TGCGCCAGCAGCTTGGGACAGGCTATGAACACTGAAGCTTTCTTT
CASSLGQAMNTEAFF
>TRBJ1-2|-|TRBD1|TRBV28
TGTGCCAGCAGACCTGACTCCGGGACAGGCTACTATGGCTACACCTTC
CASRPDSGTGYYGYTF
>TRBJ2-5|-|TRBD2|TRBV7-9
TGTGCCAGCAGCGCGGCACTAGCGGCCCAAGAGACCCAGTACTTC
CASSAALAAQETQYF
>TRBJ2-1|-|TRBD2|TRBV30
TGTGCCTGGAGCGGTTACCCAGGACGGGAGGGGTCCTACAATGAGCAGTTCTTC
CAWSGYPGREGSYNEQFF
>TRBJ2-7|-|TRBD2|TRBV27
TGTGCCAGCAGTTTATCGACTAGCGGGACCTACGAGCAGTACTTC
CASSLSTSGTYEQYF
>TRBJ2-7|-|TRBD2|TRBV6-1
TGTGCCAGCAGGAAGACTAGCGGGGCGTACGAGCAGTACTTC
CASRKTSGAYEQYF
>TRBJ2-4|-|-|TRBV28
TGTGCCAGCAGTTTAGAGGGGAGCCTAGCCAAAAACATTCAGTACTTC
CASSLEGSLAKNIQYF
>TRBJ1-1|once|-|TRBV9
TGTGCCAGCAGCACCCAGTCGGGCACTGAAGCTTTCTTT
CASSTQSGTEAFF
>TRBJ1-1|-|-|TRBV28
TGTGCCAGCAGTCGGGGACGCAACACTGAAGCTTTCTTT
CASSRGRNTEAFF
>TRBJ2-1|-|-|TRBV4-3
TGCGCCAGCAGCCAAGTTCCAGAGGGTCCTCGGGGCAATGAGCAGTTCTTC
CASSQVPEGPRGNEQFF
>TRBJ2-7|-|TRBD1|TRBV28
TGTGCCAGCAGCCCCAACTGGGGACAGGGGGGTCGGCGGGACTACGAGCAGTACTTC
CASSPNWGQGGRRDYEQYF
>TRBJ2-1|-|-|TRBV7-9
TGTGCCAGCAGCTTATCTAGTGTGAATGAGCAGTTCTTC
CASSLSSVNEQFF
>TRBJ2-7|-|TRBD1|TRBV28
TGTGCCAGCAGTTTATCCTCGGGACAGGGTCTCTACGAGCAGTACTTC
CASSLSSGQGLYEQYF
>TRBJ2-7|-|-|TRBV4-1
TGCGCCAGCAGCCGACCGGAAGGGGCCGATGGGGAGCAGTACTTC
CASSRPEGADGEQYF
>TRBJ1-1|once|-|TRBV5-4
TGTGCCAGCAGCTTAGGGGGATTCACTGAAGCTTTCTTT
CASSLGGFTEAFF
>TRBJ2-7|-|-|TRBV6-5
TGTGCCAGCAGTTACGGCGGCGAGCAGTACTTC
CASSYGGEQYF
>TRBJ1-1|once|-|TRBV4-3
TGCGCCAGCAGCCAAGAGGGTTTTGGCTACACTGAAGCTTTCTTT
CASSQEGFGYTEAFF
>TRBJ2-2|-|TRBD2|TRBV6-4
TGTGCCAGCAGTGACACACTAGCGGGCGGGGAGCTGTTTTTT
CASSDTLAGGELFF
>TRBJ2-1|-|-|TRBV27
TGTGCCAGCAGTTTAGTTTCCCCTCGGGGACCTAATGAGCAGTTCTTC
CASSLVSPRGPNEQFF
>TRBJ2-1|-|-|TRBV2
TGTGCCAGCAGTGAAGCGCCGGCACTGGGGCAGTTCTTC
CASSEAPALGQFF
>TRBJ2-3|-|-|TRBV13
TGTGCCAGCAGCTTAGAAGCTAGCGCGAGCACAGATACGCAGTATTTT
CASSLEASASTDTQYF
>TRBJ1-2|-|TRBD1|TRBV5-4
TGTGCCAGCAGCTTGGCGACAGGGCCCTATGGCTACACCTTC
CASSLATGPYGYTF
>TRBJ1-3|-|-|TRBV28
TGTGCCAGCAGTTTACTCCGGACAGTAACTGGAAACACCATATATTTT
CASSLLRTVTGNTIYF
>TRBJ2-3|-|-|TRBV30
TGTGCCTGGAATCCGAGCCCAGATACGCAGTATTTT
CAWNPSPDTQYF
>TRBJ2-6|-|TRBD1|TRBV13
TGTGCCAGCAGCCGTCTCGGACAGGGCTCTGGGGCCAACGTCCTGACTTTC
CASSRLGQGSGANVLTF
>TRBJ1-3|-|-|TRBV5-6
TGTGCCAGCAGCCAACAGGGTTCCATCTCTGGAAACACCATATATTTT
CASSQQGSISGNTIYF
>TRBJ1-2|-|-|TRBV7-3
TGTGCCAGCAGCTTAACAGGGATGGATGGCTACACCTTC
CASSLTGMDGYTF
>TRBJ1-5|-|-|TRBV10-2
TGCGCCAGCAGTGAAAACAGGGTAGGCCAGCCCCAGCATTTT
CASSENRVGQPQHF
>TRBJ2-5|-|TRBD1|TRBV2
TGTGCCAGCATCGGCTTGGGGACAGCACAAGAGACCCAGTACTTC
CASIGLGTAQETQYF
>TRBJ2-3|-|TRBD2|TRBV9
TGTGCCAGCAGCGTATTCGCGGGAGGTTCCGATACGCAGTATTTT
CASSVFAGGSDTQYF
>TRBJ2-3|-|-|TRBV28
TGTGCCAGCAGTTCCCATTACGGGCCGGGGGCAGATACGCAGTATTTT
CASSSHYGPGADTQYF
>TRBJ1-1|-|-|TRBV10-2
TGCGCCAGCAGTGGCACTGAAGCTTTCTTT
CASSGTEAFF
>TRBJ2-1|-|TRBD2|TRBV13
TGTGCCAGCAGCTTACGGCTAGCGGGGGTCTGGGGTGAGCAGTTCTTC
CASSLRLAGVWGEQFF
>TRBJ2-1|-|-|TRBV7-2
TGTGCCAGCAGCCACGAGGGCTCCTCCTACAATGAGCAGTTCTTC
CASSHEGSSYNEQFF
>TRBJ2-3|-|-|TRBV18
TGTGCCAGCTCACCAATGCGGGGTTCAGATACGCAGTATTTT
CASSPMRGSDTQYF
>TRBJ2-7|-|-|TRBV6-5
TGTGCCAGCAGCCCGGCGACGGTAAACTACGAGCAGTACTTC
CASSPATVNYEQYF
>TRBJ2-1|-|-|TRBV7-6
TGTGCCAGCAGCTTCGCCGACTACAATGAGCAGTTCTTC
CASSFADYNEQFF
>TRBJ1-2|-|-|TRBV25-1
TGTGCCAGCAGTTGGCAGACCAACTATGGCTACACCTTC
CASSWQTNYGYTF
>TRBJ1-1|-|-|TRBV2
TGTGCCAGCATAGACCAAGGACAGATGAACACTGAAGCTTTCTTT
CASIDQGQMNTEAFF
>TRBJ2-7|-|-|TRBV5-6
TGTGCCCGTACCACAGGGAATTCCTACGAGCAGTACTTC
CARTTGNSYEQYF
>TRBJ2-1|-|-|TRBV27
TGTGCCAGCAGTCCGGGACTTTACAATGAGCAGTTCTTC
CASSPGLYNEQFF
>TRBJ2-2|once|-|TRBV5-1
TGCGCCACCGAGGAGTCCGGGGAGCTGTTTTTT
CATEESGELFF
>TRBJ2-1|-|TRBD2|TRBV10-3
TGTGCCATCAGTGAGGAAGCGCTTAGCGGGGGCCTTAACAATGAGCAGTTCTTC
CAISEEALSGGLNNEQFF